The sequence of this TCR beta chain was determined in a study of T cell clones after liver transplantation. About the research overall: In this trial, immunosuppression withdrawal was attempted within 2 years of liver transplant. Standard immunosuppression, with no induction, continued until 12-24 months after transplant. Graft-donor-reactive sequences were compared with third-party-reactive TCRbeta sequences from pre-transplant mixed lymphocyte reactions.

The protocol was immunoSEQ multiplex PCR, while the TCRdb copy is restricted to in-frame clones and leaves out a portion. The profile shows tens of thousands of clones, about 80% of them singletons. This clone was seen more than once but under ten times. CDR3 size: 16 residues. This chain uses TRBV21-1 with TRBJ1-5. TRBV21-1 is a pseudogene locus. This TCR derives from a human patient who received a liver transplant. A share of the T cells may be of graft donor origin. The source was CD4+ T cells from blood, collected 12 months after liver transplant. The CDR3 reads CASSPLEWKGNQPQHF. DNA of the CDR3: TGTGCCAGCTCCCCCTTGGAGTGGAAGGGCAATCAGCCCCAGCATTTT.